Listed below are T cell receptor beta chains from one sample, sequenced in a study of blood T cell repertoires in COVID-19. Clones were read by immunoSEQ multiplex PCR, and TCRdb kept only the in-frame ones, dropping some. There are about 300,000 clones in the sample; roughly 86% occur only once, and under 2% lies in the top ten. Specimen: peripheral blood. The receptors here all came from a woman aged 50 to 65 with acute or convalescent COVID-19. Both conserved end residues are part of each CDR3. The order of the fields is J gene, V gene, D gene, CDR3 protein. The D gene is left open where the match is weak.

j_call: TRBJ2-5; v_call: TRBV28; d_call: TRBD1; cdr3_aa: CASSFGTGKEETQYF
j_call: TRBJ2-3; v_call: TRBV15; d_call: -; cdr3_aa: CATSRDPQNRQYF
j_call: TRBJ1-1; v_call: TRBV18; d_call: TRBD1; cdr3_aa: CASSPGPDRGEAFF
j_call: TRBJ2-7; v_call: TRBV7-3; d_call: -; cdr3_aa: CASSLTGDYEQYF
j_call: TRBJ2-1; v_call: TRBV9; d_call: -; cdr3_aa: CASSVDRGASYNEQFF
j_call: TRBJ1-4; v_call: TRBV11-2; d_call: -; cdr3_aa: CASSLLGTNEKLFF
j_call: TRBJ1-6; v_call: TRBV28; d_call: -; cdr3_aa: CASSLFTPGNSPLHF
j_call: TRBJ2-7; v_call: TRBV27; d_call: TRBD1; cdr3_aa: CASSFLDRVYEQYF
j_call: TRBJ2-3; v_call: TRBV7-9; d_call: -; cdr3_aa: CASSAKAVQDTDTQYF
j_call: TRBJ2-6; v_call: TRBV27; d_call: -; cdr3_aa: CASSFVFSAGNYAGANVLTF
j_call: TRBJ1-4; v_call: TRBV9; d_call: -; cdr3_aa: CASSPGAFNEKLFF
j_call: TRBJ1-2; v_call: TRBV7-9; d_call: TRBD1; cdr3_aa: CASSGQGVNYGYTF
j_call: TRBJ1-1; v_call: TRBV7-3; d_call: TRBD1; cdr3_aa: CASSGTENTEAFF
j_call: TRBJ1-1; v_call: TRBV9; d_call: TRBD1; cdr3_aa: CASSPGTGGGHTEAFF
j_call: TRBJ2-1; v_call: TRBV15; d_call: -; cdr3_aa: CATSREQDIRLSYNEQFF
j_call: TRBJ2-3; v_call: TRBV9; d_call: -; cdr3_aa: CASSVGRIRGTDTQYF
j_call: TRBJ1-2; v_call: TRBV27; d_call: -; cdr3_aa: CASSFGAAGSYGYTF
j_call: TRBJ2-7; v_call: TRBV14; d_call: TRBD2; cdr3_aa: CASSLQHVTSGRAYEQYF
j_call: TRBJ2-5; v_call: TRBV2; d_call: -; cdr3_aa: CASSVPGAGETQYF
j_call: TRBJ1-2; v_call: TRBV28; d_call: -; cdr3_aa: CASSSLGYTF
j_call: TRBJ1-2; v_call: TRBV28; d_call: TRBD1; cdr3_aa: CASSSPGTGDGYTF
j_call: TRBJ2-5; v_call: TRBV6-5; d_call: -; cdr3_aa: CASSFQRQVQYF
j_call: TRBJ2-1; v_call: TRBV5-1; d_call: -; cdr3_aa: CASSSDSSGNEQFF
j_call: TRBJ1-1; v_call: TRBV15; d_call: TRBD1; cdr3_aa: CATSRDGGQGWTEAFF
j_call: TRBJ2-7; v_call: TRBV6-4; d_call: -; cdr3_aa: CASSDYRGGTYEQYF
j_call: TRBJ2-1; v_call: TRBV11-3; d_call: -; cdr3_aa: CASSLAAGSGNEQFF
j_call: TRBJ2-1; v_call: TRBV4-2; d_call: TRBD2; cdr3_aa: CASSPEPSGSLYEQFF
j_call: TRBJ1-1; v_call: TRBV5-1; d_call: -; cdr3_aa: CASSLYPTRDTEAFF
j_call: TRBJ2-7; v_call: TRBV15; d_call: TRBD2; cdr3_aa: CATSSGRAYEQYF
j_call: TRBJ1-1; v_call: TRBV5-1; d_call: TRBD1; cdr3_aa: CASSLGTGEEAFF
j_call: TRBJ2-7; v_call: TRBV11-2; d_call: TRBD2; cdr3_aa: CASSSGTSVYEQYF
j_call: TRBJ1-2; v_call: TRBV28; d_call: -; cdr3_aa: CASSREGVLGYTF
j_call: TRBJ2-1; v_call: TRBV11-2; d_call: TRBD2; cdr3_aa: CASSATGLAGEYEQFF
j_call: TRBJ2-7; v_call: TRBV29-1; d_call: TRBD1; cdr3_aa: CSVSGTGRYEQYF
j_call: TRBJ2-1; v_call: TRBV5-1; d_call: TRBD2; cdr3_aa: CASSLVLAGAYNEQFF
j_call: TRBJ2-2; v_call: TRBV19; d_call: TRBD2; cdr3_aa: CASSIFSTSGRAGGELFF